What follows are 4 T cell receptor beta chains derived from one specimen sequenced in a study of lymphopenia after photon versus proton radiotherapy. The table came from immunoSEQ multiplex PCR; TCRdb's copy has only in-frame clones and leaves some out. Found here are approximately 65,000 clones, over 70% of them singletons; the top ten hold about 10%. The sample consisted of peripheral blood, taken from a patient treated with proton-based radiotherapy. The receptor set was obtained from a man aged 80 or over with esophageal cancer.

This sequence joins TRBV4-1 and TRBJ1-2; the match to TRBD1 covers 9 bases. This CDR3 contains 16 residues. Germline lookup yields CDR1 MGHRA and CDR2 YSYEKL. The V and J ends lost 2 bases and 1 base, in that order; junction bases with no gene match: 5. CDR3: CASSQLDRGINYGYTF. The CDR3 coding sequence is TGCGCCAGCAGCCAACTGGACAGGGGCATTAACTATGGCTACACCTTC.

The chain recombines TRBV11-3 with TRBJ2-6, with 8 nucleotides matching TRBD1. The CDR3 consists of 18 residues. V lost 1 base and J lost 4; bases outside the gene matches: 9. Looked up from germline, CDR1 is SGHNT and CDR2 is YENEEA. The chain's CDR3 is CASSLGSAGGTGANVLTF. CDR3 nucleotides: TGTGCCAGCAGCTTAGGGTCGGCAGGGGGCACGGGGGCCAACGTCCTGACTTTC.

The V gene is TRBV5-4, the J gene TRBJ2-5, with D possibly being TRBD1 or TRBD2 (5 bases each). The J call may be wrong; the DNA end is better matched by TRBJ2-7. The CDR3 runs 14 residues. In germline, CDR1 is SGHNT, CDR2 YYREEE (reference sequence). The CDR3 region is CASSSHLGTFEQYF. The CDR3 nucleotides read TGTGCCAGCAGCTCCCACTTGGGGACCTTCGAGCAGTACTTC.

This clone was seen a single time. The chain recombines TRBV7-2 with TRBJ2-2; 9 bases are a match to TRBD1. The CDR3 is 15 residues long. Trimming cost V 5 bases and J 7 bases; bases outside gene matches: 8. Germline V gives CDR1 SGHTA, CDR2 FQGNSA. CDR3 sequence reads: CASSGRTGVGGELFF. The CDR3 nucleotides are TGTGCCAGCAGCGGGCGGACAGGGGTGGGCGGGGAGCTGTTTTTT.